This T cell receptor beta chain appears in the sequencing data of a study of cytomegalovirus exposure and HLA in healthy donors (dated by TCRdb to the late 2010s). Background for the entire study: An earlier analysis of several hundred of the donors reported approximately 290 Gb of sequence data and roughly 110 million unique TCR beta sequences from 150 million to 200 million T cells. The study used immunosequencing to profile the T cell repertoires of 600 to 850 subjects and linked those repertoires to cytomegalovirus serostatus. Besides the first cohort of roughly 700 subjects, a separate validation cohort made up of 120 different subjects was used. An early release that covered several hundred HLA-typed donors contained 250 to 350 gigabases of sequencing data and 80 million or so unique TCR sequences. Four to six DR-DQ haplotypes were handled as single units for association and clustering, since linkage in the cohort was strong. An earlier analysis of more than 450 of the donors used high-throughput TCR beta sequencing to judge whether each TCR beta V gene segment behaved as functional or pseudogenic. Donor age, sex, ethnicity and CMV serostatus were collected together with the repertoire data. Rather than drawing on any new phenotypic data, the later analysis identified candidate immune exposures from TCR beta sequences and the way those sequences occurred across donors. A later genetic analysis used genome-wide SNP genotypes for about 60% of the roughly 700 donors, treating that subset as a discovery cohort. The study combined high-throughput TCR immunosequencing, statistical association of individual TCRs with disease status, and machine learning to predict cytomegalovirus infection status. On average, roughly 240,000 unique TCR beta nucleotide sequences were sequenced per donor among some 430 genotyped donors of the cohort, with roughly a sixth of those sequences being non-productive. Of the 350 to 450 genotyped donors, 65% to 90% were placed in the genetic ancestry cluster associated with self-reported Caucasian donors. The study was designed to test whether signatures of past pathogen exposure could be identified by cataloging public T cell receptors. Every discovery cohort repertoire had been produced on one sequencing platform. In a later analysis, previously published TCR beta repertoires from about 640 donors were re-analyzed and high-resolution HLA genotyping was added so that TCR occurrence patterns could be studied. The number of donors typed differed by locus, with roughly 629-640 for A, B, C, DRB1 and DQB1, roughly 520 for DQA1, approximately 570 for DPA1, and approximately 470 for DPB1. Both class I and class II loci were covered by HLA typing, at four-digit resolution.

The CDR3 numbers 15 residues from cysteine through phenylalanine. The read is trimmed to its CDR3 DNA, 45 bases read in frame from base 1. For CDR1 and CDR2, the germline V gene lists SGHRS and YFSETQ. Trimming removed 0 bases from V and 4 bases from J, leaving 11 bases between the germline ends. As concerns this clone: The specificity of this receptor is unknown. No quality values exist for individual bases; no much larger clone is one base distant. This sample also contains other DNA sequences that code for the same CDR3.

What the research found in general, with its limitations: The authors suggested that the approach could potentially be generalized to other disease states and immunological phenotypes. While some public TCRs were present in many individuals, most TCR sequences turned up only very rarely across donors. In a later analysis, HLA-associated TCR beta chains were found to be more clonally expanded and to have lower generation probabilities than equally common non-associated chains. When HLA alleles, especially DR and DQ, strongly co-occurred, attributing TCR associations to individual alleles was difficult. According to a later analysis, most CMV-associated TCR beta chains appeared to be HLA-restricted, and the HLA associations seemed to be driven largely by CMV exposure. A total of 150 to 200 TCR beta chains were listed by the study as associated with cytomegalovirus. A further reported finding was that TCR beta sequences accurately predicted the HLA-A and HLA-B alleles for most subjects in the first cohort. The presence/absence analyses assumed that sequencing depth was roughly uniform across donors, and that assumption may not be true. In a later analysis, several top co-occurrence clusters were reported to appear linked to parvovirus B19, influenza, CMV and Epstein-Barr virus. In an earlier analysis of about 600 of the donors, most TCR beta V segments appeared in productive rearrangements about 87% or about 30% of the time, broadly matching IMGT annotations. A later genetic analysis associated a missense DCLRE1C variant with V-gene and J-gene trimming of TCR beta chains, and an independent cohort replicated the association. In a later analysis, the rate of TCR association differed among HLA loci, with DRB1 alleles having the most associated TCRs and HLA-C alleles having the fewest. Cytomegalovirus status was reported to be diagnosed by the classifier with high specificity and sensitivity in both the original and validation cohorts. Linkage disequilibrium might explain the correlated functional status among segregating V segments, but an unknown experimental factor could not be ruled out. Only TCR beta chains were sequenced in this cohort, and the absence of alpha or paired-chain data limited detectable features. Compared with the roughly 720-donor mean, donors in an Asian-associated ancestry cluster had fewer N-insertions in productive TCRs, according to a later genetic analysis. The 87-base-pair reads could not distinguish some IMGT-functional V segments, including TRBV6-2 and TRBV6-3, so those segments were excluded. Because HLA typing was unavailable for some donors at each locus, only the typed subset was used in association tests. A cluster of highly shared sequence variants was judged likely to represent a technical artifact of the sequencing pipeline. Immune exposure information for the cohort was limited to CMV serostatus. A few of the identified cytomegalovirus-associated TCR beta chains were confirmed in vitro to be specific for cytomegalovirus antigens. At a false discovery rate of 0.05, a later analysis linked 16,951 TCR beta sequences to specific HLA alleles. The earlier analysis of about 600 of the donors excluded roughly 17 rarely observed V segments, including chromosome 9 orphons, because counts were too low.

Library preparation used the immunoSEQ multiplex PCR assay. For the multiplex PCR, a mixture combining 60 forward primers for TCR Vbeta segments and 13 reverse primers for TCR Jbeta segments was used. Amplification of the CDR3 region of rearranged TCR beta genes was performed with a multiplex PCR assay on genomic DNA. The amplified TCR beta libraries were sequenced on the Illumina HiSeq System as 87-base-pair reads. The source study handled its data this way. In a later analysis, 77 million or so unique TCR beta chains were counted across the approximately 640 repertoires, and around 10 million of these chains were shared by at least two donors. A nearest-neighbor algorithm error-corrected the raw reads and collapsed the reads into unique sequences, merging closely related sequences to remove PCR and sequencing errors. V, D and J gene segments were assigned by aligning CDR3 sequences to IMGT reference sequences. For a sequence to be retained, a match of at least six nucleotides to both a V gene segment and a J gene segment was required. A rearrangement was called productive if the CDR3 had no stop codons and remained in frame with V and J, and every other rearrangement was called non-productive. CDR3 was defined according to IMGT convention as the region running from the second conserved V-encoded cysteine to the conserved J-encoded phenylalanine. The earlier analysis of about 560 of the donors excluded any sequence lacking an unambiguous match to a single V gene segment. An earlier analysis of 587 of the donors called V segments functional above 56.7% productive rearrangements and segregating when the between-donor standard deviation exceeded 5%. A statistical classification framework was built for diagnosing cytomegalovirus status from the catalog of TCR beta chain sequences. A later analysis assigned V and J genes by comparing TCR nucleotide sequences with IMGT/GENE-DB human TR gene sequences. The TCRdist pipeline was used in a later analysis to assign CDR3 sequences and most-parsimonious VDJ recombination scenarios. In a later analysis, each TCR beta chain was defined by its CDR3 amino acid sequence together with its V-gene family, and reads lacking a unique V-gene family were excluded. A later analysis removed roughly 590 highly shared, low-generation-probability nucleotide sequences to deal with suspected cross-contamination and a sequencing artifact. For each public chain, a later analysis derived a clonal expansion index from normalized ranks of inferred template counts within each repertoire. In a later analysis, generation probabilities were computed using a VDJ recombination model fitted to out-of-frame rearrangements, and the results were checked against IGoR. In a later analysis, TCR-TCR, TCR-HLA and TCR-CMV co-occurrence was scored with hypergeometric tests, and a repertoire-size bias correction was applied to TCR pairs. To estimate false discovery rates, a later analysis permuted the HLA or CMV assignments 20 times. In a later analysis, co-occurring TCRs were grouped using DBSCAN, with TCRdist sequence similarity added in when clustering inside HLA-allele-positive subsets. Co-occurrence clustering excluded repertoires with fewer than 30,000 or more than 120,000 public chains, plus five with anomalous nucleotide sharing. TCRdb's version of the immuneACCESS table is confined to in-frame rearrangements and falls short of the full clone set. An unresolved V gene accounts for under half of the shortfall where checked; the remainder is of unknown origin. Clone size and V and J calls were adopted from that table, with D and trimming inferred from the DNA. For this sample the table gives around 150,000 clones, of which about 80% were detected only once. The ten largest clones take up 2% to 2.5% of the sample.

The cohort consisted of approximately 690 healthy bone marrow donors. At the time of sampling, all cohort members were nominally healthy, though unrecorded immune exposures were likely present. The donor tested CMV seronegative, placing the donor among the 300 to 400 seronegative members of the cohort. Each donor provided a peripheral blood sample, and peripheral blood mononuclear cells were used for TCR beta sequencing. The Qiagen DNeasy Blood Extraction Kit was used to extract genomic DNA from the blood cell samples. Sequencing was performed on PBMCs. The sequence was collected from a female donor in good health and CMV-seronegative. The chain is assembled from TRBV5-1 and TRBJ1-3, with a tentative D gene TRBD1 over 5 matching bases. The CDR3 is CASSLAGGTGNTIYF. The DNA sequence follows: TGCGCCAGCAGCTTGGCCGGGGGAACAGGAAACACCATATATTTT. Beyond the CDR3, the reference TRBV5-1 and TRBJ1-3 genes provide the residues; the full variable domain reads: KAGVTQTPRYLIKTRGQQVTLSCSPISGHRSVSWYQQTPGQGLQFLFEYFSETQRNKGNFPGRFSGRQFSNSRSEMNVSTLELGDSALYLCASSLAGGTGNTIYFGEGSWLTVV.